Listed here is a single T cell receptor beta chain. Trimming at V came to 3 bases and at J to 8 bases, leaving 8 bases not matched to a gene. CDR3 length: 14 residues. Germline CDR1 SGHRS, CDR2 YFSETQ. This record belongs to a study of cytomegalovirus exposure and HLA in healthy donors. The study ran its PCR with 60 Vbeta and 13 Jbeta primers. TCRdb's copy holds only in-frame clones and misses some; the assay was immunoSEQ multiplex PCR. The table lists approximately 140,000 clones, approximately 85% of them singletons. The sequenced sample was PBMCs. This chain links TRBV5-1 with TRBJ1-2; 9 nucleotides align to TRBD1. This TCR derives from a man aged 50 to 60 in good health and CMV-seropositive. The CDR3 coding sequence is TGCGCCAGCAGCTCCTCCGGGACAGGGTCGGGCTACACCTTC. It is translated as CASSSSGTGSGYTF.